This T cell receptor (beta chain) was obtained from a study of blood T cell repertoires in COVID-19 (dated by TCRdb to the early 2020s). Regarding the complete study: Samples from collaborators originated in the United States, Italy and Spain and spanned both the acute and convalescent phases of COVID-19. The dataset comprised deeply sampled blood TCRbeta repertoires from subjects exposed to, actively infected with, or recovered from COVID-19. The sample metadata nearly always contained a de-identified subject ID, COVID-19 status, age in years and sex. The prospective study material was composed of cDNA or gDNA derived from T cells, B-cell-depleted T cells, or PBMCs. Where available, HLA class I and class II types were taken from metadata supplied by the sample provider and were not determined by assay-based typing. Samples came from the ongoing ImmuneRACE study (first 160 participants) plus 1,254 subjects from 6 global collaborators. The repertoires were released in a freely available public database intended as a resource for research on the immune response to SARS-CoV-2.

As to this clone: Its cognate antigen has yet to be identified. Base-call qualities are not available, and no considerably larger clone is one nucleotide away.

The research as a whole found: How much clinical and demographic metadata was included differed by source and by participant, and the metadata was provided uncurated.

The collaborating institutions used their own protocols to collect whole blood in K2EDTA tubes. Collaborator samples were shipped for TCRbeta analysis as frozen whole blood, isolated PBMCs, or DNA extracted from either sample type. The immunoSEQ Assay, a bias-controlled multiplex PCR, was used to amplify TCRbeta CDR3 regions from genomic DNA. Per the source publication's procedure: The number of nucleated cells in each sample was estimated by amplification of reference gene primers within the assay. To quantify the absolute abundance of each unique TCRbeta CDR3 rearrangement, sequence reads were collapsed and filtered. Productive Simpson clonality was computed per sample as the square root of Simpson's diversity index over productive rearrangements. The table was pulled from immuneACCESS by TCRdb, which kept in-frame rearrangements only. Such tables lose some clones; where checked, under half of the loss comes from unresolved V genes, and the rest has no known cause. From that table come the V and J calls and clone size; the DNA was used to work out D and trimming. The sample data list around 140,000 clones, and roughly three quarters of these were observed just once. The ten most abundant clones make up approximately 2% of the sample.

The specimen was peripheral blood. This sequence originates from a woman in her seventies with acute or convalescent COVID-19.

The CDR3 has the sequence CASSPSRIDRGNQPQHF. The nucleotide sequence reads as follows: TGTGCCAGTAGTCCCTCTAGAATCGACAGGGGCAATCAGCCCCAGCATTTT. The V and J genes are TRBV19 and TRBJ1-5, with 7 middle bases fitting TRBD1. CDR1 and CDR2 (LNHDA, SQIVND) derive from the germline V gene (reference sequence). V is pruned by 5 bases and J by 2 bases, leaving 12 bases of the junction without a gene match. There are 17 amino acids in the CDR3, from cysteine to phenylalanine inclusive. Only the CDR3 DNA is retained, 51 bases long and in frame from the first base.